These 26 T cell receptor beta chains were sequenced from one sample in a study of shared clonotypes between healthy human individuals. Profiling relied on immunoSEQ multiplex PCR, and the TCRdb table lists in-frame clones only, not all of them. The sample has about 2,200,000 clones, about 92% seen once. Naive CD8 populations comprised CD45RO-negative cells positively selected for CCR7, excluding terminally differentiated effector memory CD45RA+ cells. The sample comprised naive CD8+ T cells from PBMCs. These TCRs come from a man aged 18 to 30 in good health. Some clones in this sample may be carry-over from other donors' samples.

The rearrangement joins TRBV12-1 to TRBJ2-7; the D call of TRBD2 is as the table states it, not checked on the DNA. TRBV12-1 is designated a pseudogene. The length of the CDR3 is 17 residues. The CDR3 nucleotides are TGTGCCAGCAGCCCCCCCACTCCTAGCGGGTGGTGCGACGAGCAGTACTTC. It specifies CASSPPTPSGWCDEQYF.

The chain has TRBV7-8 and TRBJ2-5, with D possibly TRBD1 on 5 matching bases. Germline V CDR1 and CDR2: SGHVS, FQNEAQ. The length of the CDR3 is 13 residues. V dropped 6 bases and J dropped 4 bases, with 12 bases sitting between them. CDR3 sequence: CASRQGIGETQYF. As DNA, the CDR3 is TGTGCCAGCAGGCAGGGAATAGGAGAGACCCAGTACTTC.

The chain employs TRBV27 and TRBJ2-2; TRBD1 aligns across 12 bases. J gave up 6 bases and V 5 bases, and 10 bases lay outside the gene matches. From germline, CDR1 is MNHEY and CDR2 SMNVEV (reference sequence). The CDR3 contains 17 residues. Here the CDR3 reads CASSPDRDRGRAGELFF. CDR3 nucleotides: TGTGCCAGCAGTCCCGATCGGGACAGGGGGCGGGCCGGGGAGCTGTTTTTT.

V gene TRBV7-6 combines with J gene TRBJ2-3, with 11 bases that match TRBD2. This CDR3 region has 16 residues. The germline CDR1 and CDR2 sequences are SGHVS and FNYEAQ. Trimming took 0 bases from V and 5 from J; bases not matched to a gene: 4. The CDR3 coding sequence is TGTGCCAGCAGCTTAGCGGCCCTAGCGGGAGGAGATACGCAGTATTTT. Its protein product is CASSLAALAGGDTQYF.

The chain recombines TRBV19 with TRBJ2-1; tentatively, D is TRBD1 or TRBD2 (5 bases each). Trimming removed 5 bases from V and 4 bases from J, with 15 bases in between. This CDR3 has 15 residues. The germline V gene has CDR1 LNHDA and CDR2 SQIVND (reference sequence). Here the CDR3 reads CASSPLGERYNEQFF. CDR3 sequence (DNA): TGTGCCAGTAGTCCCCTGGGGGAGCGATACAATGAGCAGTTCTTC.

The genes are TRBV28 and TRBJ1-3; 8 bases are shared with TRBD1. The CDR3 extends over 15 amino acids. Germline CDR1 reads MDHEN; CDR2 reads SYDVKM. Trimming cost V 3 bases and J 4 bases; bases outside gene matches: 5. For the CDR3, the DNA is TGTGCCAGCAGTTTTCAGGGGGCCAGGGGAAACACCATATATTTT. Translation: CASSFQGARGNTIYF. The full variable domain, with the rest looked up from reference TRBV28 and TRBJ1-3, is DVKVTQSSRYLVKRTGEKVFLECVQDMDHENMFWYRQDPGLGLRLIYFSYDVKMKEKGDIPEGYSVSREKKERFSLILESASTNQTSMYLCASSFQGARGNTIYFGEGSWLTVV.

This sequence joins TRBV29-1 and TRBJ2-7, with D perhaps TRBD1 (5 bases). The CDR3 length is 13 residues. The germline V gene has CDR1 SQVTM and CDR2 ANQGSEA. V was pared by 4 bases and J by 6 bases, with 16 bases between. The CDR3 region is CSVGQGNPSEQYF. In DNA, the CDR3 is TGCAGCGTTGGCCAGGGTAATCCCTCCGAGCAGTACTTC.

The chain combines TRBV4-1 with TRBJ2-1; D gene uncertain. This CDR3 is built from 14 residues. The germline V and J ends were trimmed by 0 bases and 6 bases, with 9 bases remaining between them. Per the germline V gene, CDR1 is MGHRA and CDR2 is YSYEKL. CDR3 region: CASSQDRSSNEQFF. The CDR3 nucleotides are TGCGCCAGCAGCCAAGATAGAAGTTCCAATGAGCAGTTCTTC.

The chain joins TRBV5-6 to TRBJ2-1; possibly TRBD2 for D (7 bases). The CDR3 runs 13 residues. With 0 bases removed from V and 8 bases from J, the gap between germline ends came to 9 bases. CDR1 SGHDT and CDR2 YYEEEE come from the germline V gene. CDR3 amino acids: CASSLVRGHEQFF. The CDR3 DNA is TGTGCCAGCAGCTTGGTGCGGGGGCATGAGCAGTTCTTC.

This chain connects TRBV9 to TRBJ1-2; no definite D call. Per germline, CDR1 SGDLS and CDR2 YYNGEE. The CDR3 is made up of 11 amino acids. V lost 1 base and J lost 8, with 6 bases in between. The CDR3 nucleotides read TGTGCCAGCAGCGTATCTGGAGGCTACACCTTC. It specifies CASSVSGGYTF. The entire variable domain, with the rest obtained from reference TRBV9 and TRBJ1-2, is as follows: DSGVTQTPKHLITATGQRVTLRCSPRSGDLSVYWYQQSLDQGLQFLIQYYNGEERAKGNILERFSAQQFPDLHSELNLSSLELGDSALYFCASSVSGGYTFGSGTRLTVV.

The chain has TRBV27 and TRBJ2-5; D tentatively reads TRBD1 or TRBD2 (5 bases each). CDR1 and CDR2 (germline): MNHEY, SMNVEV (reference sequence). The CDR3 loop spans 16 amino acids. The V end lost 5 bases, the J end lost 0 bases, and 16 bases lay between the germline ends. CDR3 region: CASSALRDHHQETQYF. The CDR3 DNA sequence: TGTGCCAGCAGTGCCCTCCGGGACCACCACCAAGAGACCCAGTACTTC.

For the CDR3, the DNA is TGTGCCAGCAGCCAAGATTTGGCTAGTTCCTACGAGCAGTACTTC. Protein sequence: CASSQDLASSYEQYF. The rearrangement joins TRBV4-2 to TRBJ2-7; D gene ambiguous. The CDR3 length is 15 residues. Trimming left V 0 bases short and J 1 base short, with 10 bases between. Per the germline V gene, CDR1 is LGHNA and CDR2 is YNFKEQ.

V usage is TRBV15 and J usage is TRBJ2-5, with D perhaps matching TRBD1 (7 bases). This CDR3 has 15 residues. Germline loops: CDR1 LNHNV, CDR2 YYDKDF (reference sequence). Trimming took off 1 base at V and 4 bases at J, with 13 bases between the two ends. This CDR3 is CATSRARQGGETQYF. The CDR3, as DNA: TGTGCCACCAGCAGAGCGAGGCAGGGGGGAGAGACCCAGTACTTC.

The chain has TRBV4-2 and TRBJ2-7; D uncertain. This CDR3 has 15 amino acids. Trimming left V 0 bases short and J 3 bases short, with 12 bases between. CDR1 and CDR2 from the germline V gene are LGHNA and YNFKEQ. This CDR3 is CASSQDRGGIYEQYF. The CDR3 DNA reads as TGTGCCAGCAGCCAAGATCGTGGCGGAATCTACGAGCAGTACTTC.

CDR3 nucleotide sequence: TGTGCCTGGATAGGGCCGACAGCGATAAACACTGAAGCTTTCTTT. Protein sequence: CAWIGPTAINTEAFF. The V call is TRBV30, the J call TRBJ1-1; D perhaps matches TRBD1 (5 bases). This CDR3 contains 15 residues. CDR1 and CDR2 (germline): GTSNPN, SVGIG (reference sequence). Trimming shortened V by 4 bases and J by 2 bases, and 17 bases separated the two germline ends.

CDR3 loop: CASSSRTSGSGEQFF. CDR3 bases: TGTGCCAGCAGCTCCAGGACTAGCGGGAGTGGCGAGCAGTTCTTC. The chain is built from TRBV11-2 and TRBJ2-1, with TRBD2 matching over 13 bases. Germline V gene data show CDR1 as SGHAT and CDR2 as FQNNGV. Germline trimming cut 4 bases from V and 10 bases from J; bases unmatched to any gene: 7. The CDR3 is 15 amino acids.

The V gene is TRBV4-1, the J gene TRBJ1-2; 7 bases match TRBD1. The CDR3 is 14 residues long. Germline V gives CDR1 MGHRA, CDR2 YSYEKL. With 5 bases clipped from V and 3 bases from J, the junction kept 6 bases outside the gene matches. In nucleotides, the CDR3 is TGCGCCAGCAGCAAGACAGGGTTCGACTATGGCTACACCTTC. The encoded protein is CASSKTGFDYGYTF.

This clone appeared once. The same CDR3 can be traced to other DNA sequences in this sample. This sequence joins TRBV5-1 and TRBJ2-7; D not certain. The germline CDR1 and CDR2 sequences are SGHRS and YFSETQ. The CDR3 loop spans 13 amino acids. Trimming shortened V by 0 bases and J by 2 bases, and 6 bases separated the two germline ends. CDR3 residues: CASSLESTYEQYF. The CDR3 coding sequence is TGCGCCAGCAGCTTGGAGTCAACCTACGAGCAGTACTTC.

The CDR3 nucleotides read TGTGTCAGAAGCCCTCCGCCCGGACTCCCACGGACTAGCGACTACGAGCAGTACTTC. Its translation is CVRSPPPGLPRTSDYEQYF. This chain links TRBV7-5 with TRBJ2-7; the table's D call of TRBD2 was not tested on the DNA. TRBV7-5 is assigned pseudogene status. The CDR3 is made up of 19 amino acids.

V and J are TRBV28 and TRBJ2-3, with TRBD1 identical over 9 bases. Germline V gene lookup returns CDR1 MDHEN and CDR2 SYDVKM. V lost 1 base and J lost 4; bases outside the gene matches: 3. This CDR3 has 15 amino acids. In nucleotides, the CDR3 is TGTGCCAGCAGTTTATCGGACAGGGGATCAGATACGCAGTATTTT. Its protein is CASSLSDRGSDTQYF.

The chain combines TRBV28 with TRBJ2-7; D uncertain. V was pared by 3 bases and J by 0 bases, with 15 bases between. The CDR3 runs to 16 residues. Germline loops: CDR1 MDHEN, CDR2 SYDVKM. The CDR3, as DNA: TGTGCCAGCAGTTTGATAAGCTCCCGTTCCTCCTACGAGCAGTACTTC. Translated: CASSLISSRSSYEQYF.

This clone was observed a handful of times. The gene calls are TRBV19 and TRBJ1-5, with a tentative D call TRBD1 (6 bases). Germline CDR1 and CDR2: LNHDA and SQIVND (reference sequence). Trimming left V 8 bases short and J 1 base short, with 12 bases between. The CDR3 consists of 14 residues. The CDR3 reads CASDTGFSNQPQHF. The DNA of the CDR3 is TGTGCCAGTGATACAGGGTTCAGCAATCAGCCCCAGCATTTT.

The chain carries TRBV7-9 and TRBJ2-7, with D unclear. V lost 2 bases and J 5 bases, leaving 7 bases between the germline ends. Per the germline V gene, CDR1 is SEHNR and CDR2 is FQNEAQ (reference sequence). The CDR3 consists of 12 residues. CDR3 in amino acids: CASSLMTHEQYF. The CDR3 DNA reads TGTGCCAGCAGCTTAATGACCCACGAGCAGTACTTC.

In nucleotides, the CDR3 is TGTGCCAGCAGTTTATCGGGGCCGGCGGCCGAGCAGTACTTC. Protein product: CASSLSGPAAEQYF. The rearrangement uses TRBV27 and TRBJ2-7; D possibly corresponds to TRBD1 (5 bases). CDR1 MNHEY and CDR2 SMNVEV come from the germline V gene (reference sequence). The CDR3 covers 14 residues. Deletions cut 0 bases from V and 6 bases from J, with 12 bases between.

This chain joins TRBV4-1 and TRBJ1-2; TRBD1 matches 7 bases. Losses at the gene ends were 1 base for V and 3 bases for J; bases not matched to a gene: 11. This CDR3 spans 17 amino acids. CDR1 is MGHRA and CDR2 is YSYEKL in the germline V gene. Here the CDR3 reads CASSQAQFRQGDYGYTF. DNA of the CDR3: TGCGCCAGCAGCCAAGCCCAGTTCCGGCAGGGGGACTATGGCTACACCTTC.

This chain joins TRBV9 and TRBJ2-3; no clear D. The CDR3 is made up of 11 amino acids. V lost 2 bases to trimming and J lost 11 bases, with 9 bases between them. The germline V gene encodes CDR1 SGDLS and CDR2 YYNGEE. The CDR3 sequence is CASSVGVMQYF. The CDR3 bases are TGTGCCAGCAGCGTTGGGGTTATGCAGTATTTT.